This T cell receptor (beta chain) was profiled in a study of blood T cell repertoires in COVID-19. Across the study: PBMCs, B-cell-depleted T cells, or T cells provided the cDNA or gDNA that made up the material.

TCRdb keeps only in-frame clones here, not all; method: immunoSEQ multiplex PCR. In the table there are about 130,000 clones, about four fifths of which are singletons. V lost 5 bases and J 1 base, leaving 8 bases between the germline ends. Germline V lookup: CDR1 WNHNN, CDR2 SYGVQD (reference sequence). The CDR3 sequence is 13 residues long. Participants, 18 to 89 years old, spanned more than 20 US areas. Assignment of participants to cohorts was predicated upon participant-reported clinical history. This clone was found once. The clonotype originates from a man in his fifties who had recovered from COVID-19. The sample taken for sequencing was PBMCs or T cells enriched from blood (not recorded which). The gene calls are TRBV10-1 and TRBJ1-1, with a tentative D call TRBD1 (5 bases). The CDR3 region has the DNA TGCGCCAGCAGTACAGGACGGAACACTGAAGCTTTCTTT. Protein: CASSTGRNTEAFF.